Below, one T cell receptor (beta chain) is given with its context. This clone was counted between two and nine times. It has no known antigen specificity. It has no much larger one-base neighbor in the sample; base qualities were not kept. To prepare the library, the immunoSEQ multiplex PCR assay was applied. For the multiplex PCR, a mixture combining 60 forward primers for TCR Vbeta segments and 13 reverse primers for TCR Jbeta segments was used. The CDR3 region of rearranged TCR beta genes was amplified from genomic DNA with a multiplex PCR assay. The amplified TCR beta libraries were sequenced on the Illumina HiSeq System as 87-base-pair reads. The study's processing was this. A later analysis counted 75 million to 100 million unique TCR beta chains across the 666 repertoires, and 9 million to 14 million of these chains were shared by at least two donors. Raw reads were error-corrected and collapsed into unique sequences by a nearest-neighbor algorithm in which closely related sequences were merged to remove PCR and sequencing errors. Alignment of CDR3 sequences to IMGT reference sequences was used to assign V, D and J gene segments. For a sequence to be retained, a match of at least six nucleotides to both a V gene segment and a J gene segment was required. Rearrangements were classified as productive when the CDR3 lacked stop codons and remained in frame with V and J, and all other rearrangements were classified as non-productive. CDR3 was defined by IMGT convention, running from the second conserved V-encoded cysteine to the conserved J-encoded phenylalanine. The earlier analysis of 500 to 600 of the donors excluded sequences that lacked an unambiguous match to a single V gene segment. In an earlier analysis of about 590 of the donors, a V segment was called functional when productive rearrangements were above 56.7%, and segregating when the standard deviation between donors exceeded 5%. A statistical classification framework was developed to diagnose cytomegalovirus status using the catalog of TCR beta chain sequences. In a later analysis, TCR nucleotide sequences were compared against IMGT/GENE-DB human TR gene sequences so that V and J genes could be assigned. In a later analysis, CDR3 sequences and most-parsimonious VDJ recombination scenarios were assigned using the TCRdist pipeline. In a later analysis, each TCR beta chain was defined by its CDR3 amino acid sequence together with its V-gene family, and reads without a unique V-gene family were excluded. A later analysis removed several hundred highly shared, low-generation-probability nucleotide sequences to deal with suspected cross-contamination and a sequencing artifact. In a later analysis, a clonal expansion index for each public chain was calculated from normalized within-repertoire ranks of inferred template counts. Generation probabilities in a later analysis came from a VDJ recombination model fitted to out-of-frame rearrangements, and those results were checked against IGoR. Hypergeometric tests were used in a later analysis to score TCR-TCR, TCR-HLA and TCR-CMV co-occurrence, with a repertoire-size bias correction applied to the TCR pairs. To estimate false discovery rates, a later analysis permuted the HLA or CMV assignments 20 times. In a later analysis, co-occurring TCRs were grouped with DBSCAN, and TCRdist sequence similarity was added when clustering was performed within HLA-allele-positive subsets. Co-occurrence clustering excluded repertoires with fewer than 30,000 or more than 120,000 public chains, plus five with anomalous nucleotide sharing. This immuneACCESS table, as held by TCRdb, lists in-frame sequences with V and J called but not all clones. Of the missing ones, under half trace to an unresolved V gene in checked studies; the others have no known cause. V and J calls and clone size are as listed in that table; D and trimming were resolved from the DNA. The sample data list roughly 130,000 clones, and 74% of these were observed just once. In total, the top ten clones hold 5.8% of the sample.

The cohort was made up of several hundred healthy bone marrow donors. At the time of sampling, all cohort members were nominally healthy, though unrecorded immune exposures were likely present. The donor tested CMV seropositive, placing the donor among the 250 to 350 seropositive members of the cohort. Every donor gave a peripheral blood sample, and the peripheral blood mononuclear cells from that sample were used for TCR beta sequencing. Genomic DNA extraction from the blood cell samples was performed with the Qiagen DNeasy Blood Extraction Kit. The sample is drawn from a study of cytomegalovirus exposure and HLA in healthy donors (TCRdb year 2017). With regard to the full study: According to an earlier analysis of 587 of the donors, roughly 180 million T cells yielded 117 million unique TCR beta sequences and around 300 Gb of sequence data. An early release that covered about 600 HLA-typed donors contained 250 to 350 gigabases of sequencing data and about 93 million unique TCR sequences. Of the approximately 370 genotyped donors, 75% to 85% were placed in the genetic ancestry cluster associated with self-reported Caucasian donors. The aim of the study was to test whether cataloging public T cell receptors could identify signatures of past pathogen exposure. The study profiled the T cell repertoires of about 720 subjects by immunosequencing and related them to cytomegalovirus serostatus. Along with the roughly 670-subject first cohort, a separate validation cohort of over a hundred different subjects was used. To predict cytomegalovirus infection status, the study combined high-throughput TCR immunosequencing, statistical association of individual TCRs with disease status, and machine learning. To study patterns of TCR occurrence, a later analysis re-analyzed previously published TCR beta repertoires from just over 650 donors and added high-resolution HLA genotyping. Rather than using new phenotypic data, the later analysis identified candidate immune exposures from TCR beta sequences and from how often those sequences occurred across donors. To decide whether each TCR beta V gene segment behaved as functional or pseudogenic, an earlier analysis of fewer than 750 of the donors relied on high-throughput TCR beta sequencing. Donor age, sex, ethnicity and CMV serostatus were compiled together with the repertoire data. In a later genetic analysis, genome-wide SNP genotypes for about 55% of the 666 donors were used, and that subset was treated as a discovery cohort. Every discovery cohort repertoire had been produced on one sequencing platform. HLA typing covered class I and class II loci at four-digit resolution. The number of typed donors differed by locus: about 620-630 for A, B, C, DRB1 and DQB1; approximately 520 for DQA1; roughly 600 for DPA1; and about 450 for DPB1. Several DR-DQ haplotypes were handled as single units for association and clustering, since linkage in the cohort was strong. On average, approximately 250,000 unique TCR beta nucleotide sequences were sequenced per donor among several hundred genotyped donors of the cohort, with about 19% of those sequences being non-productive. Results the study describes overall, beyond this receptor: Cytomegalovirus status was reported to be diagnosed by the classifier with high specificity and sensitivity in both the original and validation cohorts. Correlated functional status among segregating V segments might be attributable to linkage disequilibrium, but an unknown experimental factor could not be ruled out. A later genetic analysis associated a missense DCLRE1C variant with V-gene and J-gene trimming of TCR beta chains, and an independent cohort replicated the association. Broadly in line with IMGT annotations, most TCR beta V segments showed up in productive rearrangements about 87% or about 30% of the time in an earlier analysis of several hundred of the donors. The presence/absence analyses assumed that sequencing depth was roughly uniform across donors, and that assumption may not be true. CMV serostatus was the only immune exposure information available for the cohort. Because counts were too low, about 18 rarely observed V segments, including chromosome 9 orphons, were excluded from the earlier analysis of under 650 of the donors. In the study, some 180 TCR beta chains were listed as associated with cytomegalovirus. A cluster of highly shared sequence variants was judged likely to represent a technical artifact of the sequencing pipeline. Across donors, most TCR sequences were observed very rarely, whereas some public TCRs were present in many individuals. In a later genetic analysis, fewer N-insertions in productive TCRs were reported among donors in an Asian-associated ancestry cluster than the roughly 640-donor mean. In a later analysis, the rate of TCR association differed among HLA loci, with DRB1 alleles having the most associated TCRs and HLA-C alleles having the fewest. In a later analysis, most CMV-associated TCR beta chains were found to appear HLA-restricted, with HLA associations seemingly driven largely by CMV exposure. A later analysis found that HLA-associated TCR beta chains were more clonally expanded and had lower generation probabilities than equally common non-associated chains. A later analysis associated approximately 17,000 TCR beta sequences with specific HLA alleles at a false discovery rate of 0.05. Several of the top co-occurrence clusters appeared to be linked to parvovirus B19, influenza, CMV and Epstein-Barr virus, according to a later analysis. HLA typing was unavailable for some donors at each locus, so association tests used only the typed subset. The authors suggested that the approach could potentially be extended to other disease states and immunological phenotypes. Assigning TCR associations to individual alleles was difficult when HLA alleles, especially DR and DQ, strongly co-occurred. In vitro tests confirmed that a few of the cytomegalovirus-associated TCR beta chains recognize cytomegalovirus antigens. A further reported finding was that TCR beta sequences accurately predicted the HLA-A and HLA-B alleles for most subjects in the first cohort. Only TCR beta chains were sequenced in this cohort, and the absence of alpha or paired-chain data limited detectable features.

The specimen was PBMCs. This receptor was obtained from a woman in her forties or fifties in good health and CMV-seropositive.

The bases read TGCGCCAGCAGCCCGCTAGCAGGTTTCAATTCACCCCTCCACTTT. Its protein reads: CASSPLAGFNSPLHF. In this chain, TRBV5-1 is recombined with TRBJ1-6; there is no confident call for the D gene. Including cysteine and phenylalanine, the CDR3 has 15 amino acids. The retained sequence is limited to the CDR3, 45 bases, with the frame set at the first base. V and J lose 4 bases and 7 bases, and a span of 15 bases separates them. CDR1 SGHRS and CDR2 YFSETQ were looked up in the germline V gene. When the CDR3 is completed using the reference TRBV5-1 and TRBJ1-6 genes on either side, the full variable domain is KAGVTQTPRYLIKTRGQQVTLSCSPISGHRSVSWYQQTPGQGLQFLFEYFSETQRNKGNFPGRFSGRQFSNSRSEMNVSTLELGDSALYLCASSPLAGFNSPLHFGNGTRLTVT.